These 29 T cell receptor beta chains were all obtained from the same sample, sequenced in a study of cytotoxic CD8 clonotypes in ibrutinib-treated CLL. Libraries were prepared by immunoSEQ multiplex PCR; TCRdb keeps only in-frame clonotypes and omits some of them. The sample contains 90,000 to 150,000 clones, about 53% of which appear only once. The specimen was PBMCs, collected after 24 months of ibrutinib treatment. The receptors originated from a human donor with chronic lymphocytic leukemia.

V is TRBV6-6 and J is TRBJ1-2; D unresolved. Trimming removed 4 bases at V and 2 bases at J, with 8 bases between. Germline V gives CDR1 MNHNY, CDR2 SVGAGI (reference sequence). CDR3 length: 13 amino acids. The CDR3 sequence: CASSWVGNYGYTF. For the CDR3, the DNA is TGTGCCAGCAGTTGGGTAGGGAACTATGGCTACACCTTC.

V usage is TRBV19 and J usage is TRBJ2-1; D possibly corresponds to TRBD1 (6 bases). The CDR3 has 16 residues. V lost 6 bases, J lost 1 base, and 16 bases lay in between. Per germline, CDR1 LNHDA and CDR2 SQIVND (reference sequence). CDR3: CASRPGTGLSYNEQFF. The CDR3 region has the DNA TGTGCCAGTAGGCCAGGAACAGGGTTATCCTACAATGAGCAGTTCTTC.

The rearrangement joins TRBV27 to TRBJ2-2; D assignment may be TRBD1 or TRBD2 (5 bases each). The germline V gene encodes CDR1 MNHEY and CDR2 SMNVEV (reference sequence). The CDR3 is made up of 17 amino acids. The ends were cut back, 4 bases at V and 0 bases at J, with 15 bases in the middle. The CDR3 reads CASSSHPGTANTGELFF. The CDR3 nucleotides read TGTGCCAGCAGTTCCCACCCCGGGACGGCGAACACCGGGGAGCTGTTTTTT.

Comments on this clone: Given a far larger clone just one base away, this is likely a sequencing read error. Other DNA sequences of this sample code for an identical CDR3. The CDR3 nucleotides are TGTGCCAGCAGTACTTACAATGAGCAGTTCTTC. Translation: CASSTYNEQFF. This rearrangement joins TRBV6-6 to TRBJ2-1; D remains ambiguous. Trimming took off 5 bases at V and 4 bases at J, with 3 bases between the two ends. The germline V gene has CDR1 MNHNY and CDR2 SVGAGI (reference sequence). CDR3 length: 11 amino acids.

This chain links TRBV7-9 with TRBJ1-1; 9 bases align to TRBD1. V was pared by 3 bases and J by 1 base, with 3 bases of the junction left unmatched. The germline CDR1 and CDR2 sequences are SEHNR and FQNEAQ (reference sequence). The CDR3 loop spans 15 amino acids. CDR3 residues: CASSFTGGRNTEAFF. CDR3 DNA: TGTGCCAGCAGCTTCACAGGGGGCCGGAACACTGAAGCTTTCTTT.

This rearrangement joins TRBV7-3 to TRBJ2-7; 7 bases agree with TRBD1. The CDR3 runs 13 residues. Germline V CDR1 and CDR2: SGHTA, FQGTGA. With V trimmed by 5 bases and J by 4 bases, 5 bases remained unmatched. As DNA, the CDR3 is TGTGCCAGCAGCGCACACAGGGGTTACGAGCAGTACTTC. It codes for CASSAHRGYEQYF.

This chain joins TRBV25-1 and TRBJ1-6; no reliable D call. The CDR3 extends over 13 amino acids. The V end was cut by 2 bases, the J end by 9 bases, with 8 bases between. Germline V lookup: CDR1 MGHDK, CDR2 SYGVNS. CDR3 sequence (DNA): TGTGCCAGCAGTGAACACTCAGCTTCACCCCTCCACTTT. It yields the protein CASSEHSASPLHF.

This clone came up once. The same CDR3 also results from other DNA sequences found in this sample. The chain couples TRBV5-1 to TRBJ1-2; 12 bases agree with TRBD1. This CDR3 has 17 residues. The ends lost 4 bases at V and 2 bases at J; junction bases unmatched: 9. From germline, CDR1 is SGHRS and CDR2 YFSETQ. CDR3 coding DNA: TGCGCCAGCAGCCTCGAGGGACAGGGGGCTTCCAACTATGGCTACACCTTC. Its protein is CASSLEGQGASNYGYTF.

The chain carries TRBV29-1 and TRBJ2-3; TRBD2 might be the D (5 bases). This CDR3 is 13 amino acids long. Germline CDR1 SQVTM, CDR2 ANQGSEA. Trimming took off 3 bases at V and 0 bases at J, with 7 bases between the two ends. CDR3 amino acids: CSVEEVSTDTQYF. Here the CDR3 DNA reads TGCAGCGTTGAGGAGGTTAGCACAGATACGCAGTATTTT.

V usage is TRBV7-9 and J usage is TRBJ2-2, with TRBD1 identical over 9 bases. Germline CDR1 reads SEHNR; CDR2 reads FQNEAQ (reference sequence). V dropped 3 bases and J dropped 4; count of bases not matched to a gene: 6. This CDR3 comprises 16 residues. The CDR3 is CASSFRGTGPTGELFF. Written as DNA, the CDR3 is TGTGCCAGCAGCTTTCGTGGGACAGGGCCCACCGGGGAGCTGTTTTTT.

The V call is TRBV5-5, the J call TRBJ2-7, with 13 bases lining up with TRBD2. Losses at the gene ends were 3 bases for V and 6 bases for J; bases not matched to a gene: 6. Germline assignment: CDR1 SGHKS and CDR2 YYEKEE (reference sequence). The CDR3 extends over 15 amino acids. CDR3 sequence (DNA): TGTGCCAGCAGCTGGGGGACTAGCGGGGCGGCCGAGCAGTACTTC. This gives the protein CASSWGTSGAAEQYF. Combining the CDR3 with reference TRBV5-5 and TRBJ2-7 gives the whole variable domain DAGVTQSPTHLIKTRGQQVTLRCSPISGHKSVSWYQQVLGQGPQFIFQYYEKEERGRGNFPDRFSARQFPNYSSELNVNALLLGDSALYLCASSWGTSGAAEQYFGPGTRLTVT.

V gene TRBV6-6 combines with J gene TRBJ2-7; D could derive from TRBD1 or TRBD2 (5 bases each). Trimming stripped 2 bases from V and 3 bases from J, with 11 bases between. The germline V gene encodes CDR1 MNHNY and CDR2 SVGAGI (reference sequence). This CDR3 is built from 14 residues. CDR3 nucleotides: TGTGCCAGCAGTTACCGGGACGGAAACTACGAGCAGTACTTC. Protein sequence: CASSYRDGNYEQYF.

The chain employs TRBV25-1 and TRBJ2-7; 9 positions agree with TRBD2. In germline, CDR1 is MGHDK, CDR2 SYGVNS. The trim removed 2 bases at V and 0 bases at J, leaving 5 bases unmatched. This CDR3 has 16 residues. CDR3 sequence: CASSEGASGASYEQYF. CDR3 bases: TGTGCCAGCAGTGAAGGGGCTAGCGGGGCCTCCTACGAGCAGTACTTC.

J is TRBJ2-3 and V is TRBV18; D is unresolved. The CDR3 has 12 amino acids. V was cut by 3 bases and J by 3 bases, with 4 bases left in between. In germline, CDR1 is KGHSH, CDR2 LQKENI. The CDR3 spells CASSPATDTQYF. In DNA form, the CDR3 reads TGTGCCAGCTCACCCGCGACAGATACGCAGTATTTT.

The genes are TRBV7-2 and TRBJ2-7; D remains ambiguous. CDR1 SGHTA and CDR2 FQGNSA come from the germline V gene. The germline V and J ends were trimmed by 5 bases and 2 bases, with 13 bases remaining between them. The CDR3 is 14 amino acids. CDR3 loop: CASSPHRPPYEQYF. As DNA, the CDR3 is TGTGCCAGCAGCCCCCATCGGCCCCCCTACGAGCAGTACTTC.

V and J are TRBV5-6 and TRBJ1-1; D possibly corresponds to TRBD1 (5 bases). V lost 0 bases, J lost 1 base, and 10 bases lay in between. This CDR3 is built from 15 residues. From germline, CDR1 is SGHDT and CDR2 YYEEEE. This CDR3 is CASSLGPTGNTEAFF. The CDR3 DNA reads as TGTGCCAGCAGCTTGGGGCCCACAGGGAACACTGAAGCTTTCTTT.

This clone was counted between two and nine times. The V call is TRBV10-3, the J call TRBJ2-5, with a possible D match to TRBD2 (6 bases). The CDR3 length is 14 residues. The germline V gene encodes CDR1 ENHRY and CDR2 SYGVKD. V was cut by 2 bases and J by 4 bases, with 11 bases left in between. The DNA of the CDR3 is TGTGCCATCAGTGAGCCCTCCGGGGGAGAGACCCAGTACTTC. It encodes CAISEPSGGETQYF.

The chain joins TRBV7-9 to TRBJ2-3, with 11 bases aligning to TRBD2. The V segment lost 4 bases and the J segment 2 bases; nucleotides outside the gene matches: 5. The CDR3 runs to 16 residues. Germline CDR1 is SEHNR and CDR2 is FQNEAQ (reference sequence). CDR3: CASSSATSGATDTQYF. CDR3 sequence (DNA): TGTGCCAGCAGCTCCGCGACTAGCGGGGCCACAGATACGCAGTATTTT.

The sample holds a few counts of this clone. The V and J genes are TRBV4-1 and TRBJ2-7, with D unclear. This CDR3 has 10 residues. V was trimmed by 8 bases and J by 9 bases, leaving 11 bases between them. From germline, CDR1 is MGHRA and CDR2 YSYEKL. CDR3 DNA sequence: TGCGCCAGCGGTCATGTGGTGCAGTACTTC. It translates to CASGHVVQYF.

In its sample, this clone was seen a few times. The chain's CDR3 is CASSELLTDFQPQHF. CDR3 DNA: TGTGCCAGCAGTGAACTTCTCACAGATTTTCAGCCCCAGCATTTT. The chain links TRBV6-1 to TRBJ1-5; D is unclear. V lost 2 bases and J lost 6, with 14 bases in between. The V gene's germline CDR1 is MNHNS and CDR2 SASEGT. This CDR3 region has 15 residues.

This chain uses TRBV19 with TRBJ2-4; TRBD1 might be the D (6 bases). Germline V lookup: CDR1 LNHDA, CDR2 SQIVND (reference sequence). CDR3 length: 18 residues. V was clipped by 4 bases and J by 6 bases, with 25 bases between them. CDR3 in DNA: TGTGCCAGTAGTAACAACAGGGAACCGAAACCTTCAAGAAACATTCAGTACTTC. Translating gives CASSNNREPKPSRNIQYF.

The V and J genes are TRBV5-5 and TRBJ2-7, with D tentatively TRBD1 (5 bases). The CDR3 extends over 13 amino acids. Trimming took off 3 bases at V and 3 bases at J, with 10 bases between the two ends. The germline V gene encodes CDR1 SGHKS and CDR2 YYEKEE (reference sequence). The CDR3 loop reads CASSSQGYYEQYF. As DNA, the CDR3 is TGTGCCAGCAGCTCCCAGGGCTACTACGAGCAGTACTTC.

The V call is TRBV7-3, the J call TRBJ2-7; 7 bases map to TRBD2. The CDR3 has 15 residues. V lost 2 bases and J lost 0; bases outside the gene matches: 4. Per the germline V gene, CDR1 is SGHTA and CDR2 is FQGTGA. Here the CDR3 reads CASSLFRTSSYEQYF. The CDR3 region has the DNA TGTGCCAGCAGCTTATTCAGGACTAGCTCCTACGAGCAGTACTTC.

This chain's CDR3 is CASSPPQGYEQYF. The CDR3 coding sequence is TGTGCCAGCAGCCCGCCACAGGGCTACGAGCAGTACTTC. The genes are TRBV11-2 and TRBJ2-7, with D perhaps TRBD1 (6 bases). Germline lookup yields CDR1 SGHAT and CDR2 FQNNGV. V was trimmed by 5 bases and J by 3 bases, leaving 11 bases between them. CDR3 size: 13 residues.

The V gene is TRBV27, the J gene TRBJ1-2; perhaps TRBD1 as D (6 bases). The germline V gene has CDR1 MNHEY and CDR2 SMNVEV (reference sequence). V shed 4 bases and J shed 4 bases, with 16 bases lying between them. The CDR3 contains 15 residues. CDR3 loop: CASSSDSLGSYGYTF. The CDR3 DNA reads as TGTGCCAGCAGTTCGGACAGCTTGGGGAGCTATGGCTACACCTTC.

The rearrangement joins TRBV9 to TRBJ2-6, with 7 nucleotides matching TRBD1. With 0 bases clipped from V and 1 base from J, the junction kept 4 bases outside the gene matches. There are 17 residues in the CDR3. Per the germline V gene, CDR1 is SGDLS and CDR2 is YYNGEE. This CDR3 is CASSVGQGRSGANVLTF. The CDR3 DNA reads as TGTGCCAGCAGCGTAGGACAGGGTCGGTCTGGGGCCAACGTCCTGACTTTC.

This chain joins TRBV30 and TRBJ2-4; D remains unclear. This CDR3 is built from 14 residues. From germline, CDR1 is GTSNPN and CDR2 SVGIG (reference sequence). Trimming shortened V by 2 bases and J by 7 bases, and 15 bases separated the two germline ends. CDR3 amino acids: CAWSRSNLGNIQYF. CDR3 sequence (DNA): TGTGCCTGGAGTCGCTCAAACCTAGGGAACATTCAGTACTTC. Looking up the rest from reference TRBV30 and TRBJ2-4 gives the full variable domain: SQTIHQWPATLVQPVGSPLSLECTVEGTSNPNLYWYRQAAGRGLQLLFYSVGIGQISSEVPQNLSASRPQDRQFILSSKKLLLSDSGFYLCAWSRSNLGNIQYFGAGTRLSVL.

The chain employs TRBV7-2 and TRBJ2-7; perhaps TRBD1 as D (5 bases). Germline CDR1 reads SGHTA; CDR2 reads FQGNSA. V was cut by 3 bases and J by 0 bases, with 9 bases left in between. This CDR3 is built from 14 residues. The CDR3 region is CASSLGLFSYEQYF. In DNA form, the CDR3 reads TGTGCCAGCAGCTTGGGGCTCTTCTCCTACGAGCAGTACTTC.

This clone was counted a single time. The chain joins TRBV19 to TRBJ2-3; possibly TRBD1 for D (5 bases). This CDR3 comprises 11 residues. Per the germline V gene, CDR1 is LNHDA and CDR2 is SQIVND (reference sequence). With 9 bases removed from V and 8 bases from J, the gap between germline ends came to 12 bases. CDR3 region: CASAQRGTQYF. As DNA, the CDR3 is TGTGCCAGCGCACAAAGGGGTACGCAGTATTTT.